Following are 2 T cell receptor beta chains from one sample sequenced in a study of response to subunit inactivated influenza vaccine (dated by TCRdb to between 2018 and 2020). Preparation of the library involved RT-PCR. Sequenced using an Illumina HiSeq 2500. TCRdb itself trimmed the public reads at Q25 with fastp, ran MiXCR and retained productive beta chains. A single entry per CDR3 protein holds the most common genes and DNA from its merged rows. Present in this sample are just under 550,000 distinct CDR3 sequences, approximately 20% of which were seen just once. Roughly 2.8% of the sample rests with the top ten. These same data were also listed under a study on T cells expressing NK-cell markers. The second paper states: 5'RACE template switching, by which a universal primer site and unique molecular identifiers were added, was used to make TCR beta cDNA libraries.

Material: CD4+ T cells sorted from PBMCs, obtained roughly 12 days after vaccination. The receptors originated from a man in his fifties who received an inactivated influenza vaccine. Donor details come from another sample of the same person, matched by shared clones.

Comment on this clonotype: Germline is not matched at one junction end, which may reflect a read error. The chain combines TRBV20-1 with TRBJ1-1, with D possibly being TRBD1 (5 bases). This CDR3 spans 14 amino acids. Per the germline V gene, CDR1 is DFQATT and CDR2 is SNEGSKA (reference sequence). CDR3: CSAGEAGWYTEAFF. The CDR3 DNA sequence: TGCAGTGCTGGAGAGGCAGGGTGGTACACTGAAGCTTTCTTT.

The table lists this clonotype with many counts. The gene calls are TRBV28 and TRBJ1-5; D uncertain. Germline CDR1 MDHEN, CDR2 SYDVKM. CDR3 size: 13 residues. Trimming left V 4 bases short and J 5 bases short, with 9 bases between. This chain's CDR3 is CASSWRSYQPQHF. CDR3 DNA sequence: TGTGCCAGCAGTTGGAGGTCCTATCAGCCCCAGCATTTT.